Included here is one T cell receptor beta chain sequence, with context. Its target is unknown. This sample stems from a study of siplizumab effects on memory and regulatory T cells. Study-wide results and caveats: Whether proliferating Tregs in siplizumab cultures suppress was not functionally confirmed. Unstimulated subsets were the mapping target of only a minor fraction of alloreactive clones. A major contribution to the alloresponse seemed to be made by naive T cells, which seemed more diverse than memory cells.

The method was immunoSEQ multiplex PCR; TCRdb's version includes in-frame clones alone and lacks a portion of them. The sample lists around 100,000 clones, less than 95% occurring once. V lost 5 bases to trimming and J lost 1 base; unmatched junction nucleotides: 10. Germline V gene lookup returns CDR1 LNHDA and CDR2 SQIVND (reference sequence). This CDR3 comprises 16 residues. The TCR originated in a human donor in good health. The rearrangement links TRBV19 to TRBJ1-1; TRBD1 agrees at 7 bases. Source material: Tregs sorted from blood. CDR3 sequence: CASSVKGALWNTEAFF. The CDR3 DNA reads as TGTGCCAGTAGTGTAAAGGGGGCGCTTTGGAACACTGAAGCTTTCTTT.